This T cell receptor beta chain comes out of a study of cytomegalovirus exposure and HLA in healthy donors. This PCR relied on a set of 60 Vbeta primers and 13 Jbeta primers. Measured with immunoSEQ multiplex PCR; TCRdb has only the in-frame clones, and not every one. The table counts 50,000 to 70,000 clones; approximately 4.3% lies in the top ten. Comments on this clone: What it binds is not known.

Whole-study results and caveats: The number of N-insertions in an Asian-associated ancestry cluster was reportedly below the roughly 700-donor mean in a later analysis.

Germline V gives CDR1 SGHRS, CDR2 YFSETQ. The length of the CDR3 is 13 residues. V shed 0 bases and J shed 6 bases, with 7 bases lying between them. The chain recombines TRBV5-1 with TRBJ1-5; D not resolved. This TCR was sampled from a male donor in good health and CMV-seronegative. Material for sequencing was PBMCs. CDR3 residues: CASSLEGAQPQHF. Here the CDR3 DNA reads TGCGCCAGCAGCTTGGAGGGAGCTCAGCCCCAGCATTTT.